Presented here are 8 T cell receptor beta chains from one specimen sequenced in a study of blood T cells in healthy people across ages. Together with a sample-barcoded 5' primer, a J-beta primer mix was included in a second PCR lasting about 6 to 11 cycles. TCRdb used MiXCR to reprocess the 5' RACE reads, holding one entry per CDR3 protein. The repertoire holds some 1.6 million distinct CDR3 sequences, with about 35% as singletons. Material for sequencing was blood. The receptors originated from a woman in her twenties or thirties in good health.

This clonotype was observed a few times. The chain employs TRBV7-8 and TRBJ2-1; 7 bases are shared with TRBD1. V was pared by 1 base and J by 2 bases, with 5 bases of the junction left unmatched. This CDR3 is built from 16 residues. The germline V gene has CDR1 SGHVS and CDR2 FQNEAQ. CDR3 protein: CASSLDPQGAYNEQFF. DNA for the CDR3: TGTGCCAGCAGCTTAGACCCCCAGGGGGCCTACAATGAGCAGTTCTTC.

On this clonotype: Just one base apart from a much larger clone, this may be a read error. The rearrangement links TRBV7-9 to TRBJ2-1; 10 nucleotides align to TRBD2. CDR3 length equals 15 residues. Germline V gene data show CDR1 as SEHNR and CDR2 as FQNEAQ (reference sequence). CDR3 bases: TGTGCCAGCACCCCGGGGGGGACTAGCGCCCATGAGCAGTGCTTC. Translation gives CASTPGGTSAHEQCF. Full variable domain (remainder filled in from reference TRBV7-9 and TRBJ2-1): DTGVSQNPRHKITKRGQNVTFRCDPISEHNRLYWYRQTLGQGPEFLTYFQNEAQLEKSRLLSDRFSAERPKGSFSTLEIQRTEQGDSAMYLCASTPGGTSAHEQCFGPGTRLTVL.

The chain uses TRBV7-2 and TRBJ1-2; D perhaps matches TRBD1 (6 bases). Germline lookup yields CDR1 SGHTA and CDR2 FQGNSA. V was shortened by 3 bases and J by 0 bases, with 11 bases between the two germline ends. The CDR3 extends over 15 amino acids. The CDR3 DNA follows: TGTGCCAGCAGCTTCTACAGGGCAGCTAACTATGGCTACACCTTC. This codes for CASSFYRAANYGYTF. The whole variable domain, remainder taken from reference TRBV7-2 and TRBJ1-2, is GAGVSQSPSNKVTEKGKDVELRCDPISGHTALYWYRQSLGQGLEFLIYFQGNSAPDKSGLPSDRFSAERTGGSVSTLTIQRTQQEDSAVYLCASSFYRAANYGYTFGSGTRLTVV.

This clonotype appeared a few times. The chain carries TRBV27 and TRBJ2-1; 9 bases agree with TRBD2. V was clipped by 5 bases and J by 5 bases; unmatched bases: 4. The CDR3 totals 14 residues. Germline CDR1 and CDR2: MNHEY and SMNVEV (reference sequence). CDR3 sequence: CASSSLAGNNEQFF. Written as DNA, the CDR3 is TGTGCCAGCAGTAGCCTAGCGGGAAACAATGAGCAGTTCTTC.

There are a few counts of this clonotype. The CDR3 coding sequence is TGTGCCAGCAGTGGAGGGGAATCGCCACCCCTCCACTTT. Amino acid sequence: CASSGGESPPLHF. The chain is built from TRBV2 and TRBJ1-6; perhaps TRBD1 as D (5 bases). This CDR3 has 13 amino acids. V gave up 4 bases and J gave up 11 bases, with 12 bases separating them. Germline assignment: CDR1 SNHLY and CDR2 FYNNEI.

J is TRBJ2-1 and V is TRBV28, with a possible D match to TRBD2 (6 bases). CDR3 size: 14 residues. Germline V gene data show CDR1 as MDHEN and CDR2 as SYDVKM. V was trimmed by 6 bases and J by 4 bases, leaving 13 bases between them. The CDR3 protein is CASSTRSGYNEQFF. CDR3 DNA sequence: TGTGCCAGCAGCACACGAAGCGGGTACAATGAGCAGTTCTTC. Combining the CDR3 with reference TRBV28 and TRBJ2-1 gives the whole variable domain DVKVTQSSRYLVKRTGEKVFLECVQDMDHENMFWYRQDPGLGLRLIYFSYDVKMKEKGDIPEGYSVSREKKERFSLILESASTNQTSMYLCASSTRSGYNEQFFGPGTRLTVL.

The sample holds many counts of this clonotype. V is TRBV15 and J is TRBJ2-5; D is unclear. V dropped 1 base and J dropped 4 bases, with 10 bases sitting between them. CDR3 size: 14 residues. Germline-derived CDR1 and CDR2 are LNHNV and YYDKDF (reference sequence). CDR3 sequence: CATSRGSDGETQYF. CDR3 bases: TGTGCCACCAGCAGAGGGAGTGATGGAGAGACCCAGTACTTC.

The V call is TRBV28, the J call TRBJ1-1, with TRBD1 matching 7 bases. The J segment lost 3 bases and the V segment lost 6 bases, leaving 4 bases of the junction unmatched. This CDR3 region has 13 residues. Germline assignment: CDR1 MDHEN and CDR2 SYDVKM. CDR3 region: CASRKQGDTEAFF. Here the CDR3 DNA reads TGTGCCAGCAGAAAGCAGGGGGACACTGAAGCTTTCTTT.